This TCR beta chain was recovered during a study of identical twins. Points on this clonotype: Its antigen is not identified.

TCRdb recomputed calls from the 5' RACE reads with MiXCR, one row per CDR3 protein. This sample carries roughly 750,000 distinct CDR3 sequences, 20% to 25% of them seen once, and the ten largest clones take 4.3%. Findings of the study overall: Monozygotic twin pairs showed more out-of-frame TCR alpha sharing than models estimated. Donors were not followed over many years; analysis was cross-sectional.

This sample was also put to use in a study of T cells expressing NK-cell markers. That source reports: TCR beta repertoires came from sorted CD3+CD56+NKG2C+, CD3+CD56+NKG2C- and CD3+CD56-NKG2C+ T cells. Similarly, these clonotypes led the CD3+CD56-NKG2C+ fraction as well in several donors.

Sequenced: PBMCs. This TCR was recovered from a young woman in good health.

CDR3 in DNA: TGTGCCAGCAGTGAGGACAGGGACACCTACGAGCAGTACTTC. Translated: CASSEDRDTYEQYF. The chain employs TRBV6-1 and TRBJ2-7; 8 positions match TRBD1. Unmatched junction bases numbered 3, after V lost 3 bases and J lost 2 bases. CDR3 length: 14 residues. Looked up from germline, CDR1 is MNHNS and CDR2 is SASEGT.